Below are 19 T cell receptor beta chains sequenced from a single sample in a study of blood T cell repertoires in COVID-19. Sequencing was performed with immunoSEQ multiplex PCR; in TCRdb, only in-frame clones are kept and a portion is missing. The sample has fewer than 450,000 clones, roughly 91% seen once. Specimen: PBMCs or T cells enriched from blood (not recorded which). Receptors were obtained from a man aged 18 to 29 who had recovered from COVID-19.

The CDR3 here is CASSTPPGLAGEYEQYF. The CDR3 nucleotides are TGTGCCAGCAGCACACCCCCAGGACTAGCGGGAGAGTACGAGCAGTACTTC. The V and J genes are TRBV3-1 (or the pseudogene TRBV3-2) and TRBJ2-7, with 13 positions matching TRBD2. CDR1 is LGHDT, CDR2 YNNKEL, per germline (reference sequence). The CDR3 is made up of 17 amino acids. V was pared by 5 bases and J by 4 bases, with 11 bases of the junction left unmatched.

The chain carries TRBV4-1 and TRBJ1-5, with D perhaps TRBD1 (5 bases). Per germline, CDR1 MGHRA and CDR2 YSYEKL. Trimming took 4 bases from V and 2 from J, leaving 15 bases between them. This CDR3 has 16 residues. The CDR3 region is CASSPIPGVGNQPQHF. The CDR3 coding sequence is TGCGCCAGCAGCCCCATTCCGGGGGTGGGCAATCAGCCCCAGCATTTT.

The chain couples TRBV3-1 (or the pseudogene TRBV3-2) to TRBJ1-2; D is undetermined. V shed 8 bases and J shed 8 bases, with 12 bases lying between them. Germline CDR1 is LGHDT and CDR2 is YNNKEL (reference sequence). The length of the CDR3 is 11 residues. CDR3 nucleotides: TGTGCCAGCGGCGGAGGGTTGGGCTACACCTTC. It encodes CASGGGLGYTF.

V usage is TRBV5-1 and J usage is TRBJ1-4; the match to TRBD1 covers 7 bases. V trimming: 4 bases; J trimming: 8 bases; junction bases outside the gene matches: 8. CDR3 length: 14 residues. Germline-derived CDR1 and CDR2 are SGHRS and YFSETQ. CDR3 region: CASSPTGVEEKLFF. CDR3 DNA sequence: TGCGCCAGCAGCCCTACAGGGGTGGAGGAAAAACTGTTTTTT.

The rearrangement links TRBV7-9 to TRBJ1-1, with TRBD1 as a possible D gene (6 bases). The CDR3 is 18 residues long. The ends were cut back, 5 bases at V and 5 bases at J, with 27 bases in the middle. The germline CDR1 and CDR2 sequences are SEHNR and FQNEAQ (reference sequence). The CDR3 bases are TGTGCCAGCAGCCCGGTCGCCGCCGGCAGGGGAAGAAAAACTGAAGCTTTCTTT. This sequence encodes CASSPVAAGRGRKTEAFF.

The J gene is TRBJ1-3, the V gene TRBV18; no reliable D call. The length of the CDR3 is 15 residues. The V gene lost 1 base and the J gene lost 0 bases, with 7 bases spanning the gap. CDR1 and CDR2 from the germline V gene are KGHSH and LQKENI. CDR3: CASSPQQDSGNTIYF. DNA of the CDR3: TGTGCCAGCTCACCACAACAAGACTCTGGAAACACCATATATTTT.

The chain employs TRBV5-5 and TRBJ2-2, with D tentatively TRBD1 (6 bases). This CDR3 has 16 amino acids. Per the germline V gene, CDR1 is SGHKS and CDR2 is YYEKEE (reference sequence). Between the trimmed V and J ends, which lost 7 bases and 0 bases, there was a span of 16 bases. CDR3 nucleotides: TGTGCCAGCGAGGATCGTTCAGGGGCGAACACCGGGGAGCTGTTTTTT. Protein: CASEDRSGANTGELFF.

The J gene is TRBJ2-5, the V gene TRBV16, with 8 nucleotides matching TRBD2. CDR1 and CDR2 (germline): KGHSY, FQNENV. J gave up 6 bases and V 2 bases, and 5 bases lay outside the gene matches. CDR3 length: 14 residues. CDR3 sequence (DNA): TGTGCCAGCAGCCAAGGGACTAGTGTCCAGACCCAGTACTTC. It yields the protein CASSQGTSVQTQYF.

The gene calls are TRBV11-3 and TRBJ2-5; 11 nucleotides match TRBD2. In germline, CDR1 is SGHNT, CDR2 YENEEA. The length of the CDR3 is 15 residues. J gave up 4 bases and V 5 bases, and 6 bases lay outside the gene matches. The CDR3 loop reads CASSIAGLAGETQYF. The CDR3 DNA is TGTGCCAGCAGCATAGCAGGACTAGCGGGAGAGACCCAGTACTTC.

This chain joins TRBV18 and TRBJ1-2; 9 bases agree with TRBD1. Germline lookup yields CDR1 KGHSH and CDR2 LQKENI. V was pared by 5 bases and J by 7 bases, with 5 bases of the junction left unmatched. The CDR3 sequence is 13 residues long. The CDR3 sequence is CASSAGQGAGYTF. The CDR3 nucleotides are TGTGCCAGCTCAGCGGGACAGGGTGCTGGCTACACCTTC. Full variable domain (missing parts from reference TRBV18 and TRBJ1-2): NAGVMQNPRHLVRRRGQEARLRCSPMKGHSHVYWYRQLPEEGLKFMVYLQKENIIDESGMPKERFSAEFPKEGPSILRIQQVVRGDSAAYFCASSAGQGAGYTFGSGTRLTVV.

V usage is TRBV28 and J usage is TRBJ1-1; D unclear. Germline V gene lookup returns CDR1 MDHEN and CDR2 SYDVKM. The CDR3 extends over 14 amino acids. V lost 2 bases and J 10 bases, leaving 17 bases between the germline ends. DNA of the CDR3: TGTGCCAGCAGTTTAGAGGCTCGAGGGAGAGGAGCTTTCTTT. Translation gives CASSLEARGRGAFF.

The chain uses TRBV18 and TRBJ1-5; D gene ambiguous. Germline V lookup: CDR1 KGHSH, CDR2 LQKENI. CDR3 length equals 14 residues. The V end was cut by 3 bases, the J end by 0 bases, with 6 bases between. Written as DNA, the CDR3 is TGTGCCAGCTCACCGGAGGGTAGCAATCAGCCCCAGCATTTT. It codes for CASSPEGSNQPQHF.

There are a few counts of this clone. Other DNA variants within this sample encode the same CDR3. CDR3 loop: CASSLRGSYEQYF. In nucleotides, the CDR3 is TGTGCCAGCAGTCTCCGAGGCTCCTACGAGCAGTACTTC. V gene TRBV27 combines with J gene TRBJ2-7, with D unclear. V was cut by 5 bases and J by 0 bases, with 8 bases left in between. The CDR3 length is 13 residues. CDR1 is MNHEY, CDR2 SMNVEV, per germline (reference sequence).

This sequence joins TRBV7-2 and TRBJ2-7; 9 bases agree with TRBD1. Germline CDR1 is SGHTA and CDR2 is FQGNSA. V shed 5 bases and J 3 bases; nucleotides not matched to a gene: 5. This CDR3 contains 14 residues. CDR3 sequence (DNA): TGTGCCAGCAGCGTAGACAGGGGGGTCTACGAGCAGTACTTC. This sequence encodes CASSVDRGVYEQYF.

The chain carries TRBV19 and TRBJ1-6; D is perhaps TRBD1 (5 bases). The CDR3 is made up of 16 amino acids. V was clipped by 10 bases and J by 0 bases, with 16 bases between them. Germline V gene lookup returns CDR1 LNHDA and CDR2 SQIVND (reference sequence). Written as DNA, the CDR3 is TGTGCCACCGGATCCGGGGGATTCTCCTATAATTCACCCCTCCACTTT. Its translation is CATGSGGFSYNSPLHF.

The V gene is TRBV9, the J gene TRBJ2-3; 10 nucleotides align to TRBD2. Germline trimming cut 0 bases from V and 4 bases from J; bases unmatched to any gene: 11. The CDR3 sequence is 18 residues long. The V gene's germline CDR1 is SGDLS and CDR2 YYNGEE. For the CDR3, the DNA is TGTGCCAGCAGCGTAGCGACTAGCGGGCCTGGCTTAGCAGATACGCAGTATTTT. This gives the protein CASSVATSGPGLADTQYF. Drawing the rest from reference TRBV9 and TRBJ2-3, the complete variable domain is DSGVTQTPKHLITATGQRVTLRCSPRSGDLSVYWYQQSLDQGLQFLIQYYNGEERAKGNILERFSAQQFPDLHSELNLSSLELGDSALYFCASSVATSGPGLADTQYFGPGTRLTVL.

The gene calls are TRBV5-4 and TRBJ2-1; D is undetermined. Trimming removed 2 bases at V and 8 bases at J, with 11 bases between. This CDR3 has 13 residues. The germline CDR1 and CDR2 sequences are SGHNT and YYREEE (reference sequence). CDR3 in DNA: TGTGCCAGCAGCTTTTCGGGTGTGGATGAGCAGTTCTTC. This codes for CASSFSGVDEQFF.

This clone has only one observation. This chain joins TRBV7-9 and TRBJ2-1; D is perhaps TRBD1 (6 bases). The V gene's germline CDR1 is SEHNR and CDR2 FQNEAQ (reference sequence). This CDR3 comprises 15 residues. Trimming stripped 4 bases from V and 0 bases from J, with 10 bases between. The CDR3: CASSSRQDSYNEQFF. CDR3 nucleotides: TGTGCCAGCAGCTCTAGACAGGACTCCTACAATGAGCAGTTCTTC.

The chain combines TRBV7-9 with TRBJ1-3; D remains ambiguous. Trimming took 3 bases from V and 4 from J, leaving 4 bases between them. The germline gives CDR1 SEHNR, CDR2 FQNEAQ (reference sequence). This CDR3 region has 12 residues. The CDR3 is CASSLLGNTIYF. CDR3 bases: TGTGCCAGCAGCTTGTTAGGAAACACCATATATTTT.